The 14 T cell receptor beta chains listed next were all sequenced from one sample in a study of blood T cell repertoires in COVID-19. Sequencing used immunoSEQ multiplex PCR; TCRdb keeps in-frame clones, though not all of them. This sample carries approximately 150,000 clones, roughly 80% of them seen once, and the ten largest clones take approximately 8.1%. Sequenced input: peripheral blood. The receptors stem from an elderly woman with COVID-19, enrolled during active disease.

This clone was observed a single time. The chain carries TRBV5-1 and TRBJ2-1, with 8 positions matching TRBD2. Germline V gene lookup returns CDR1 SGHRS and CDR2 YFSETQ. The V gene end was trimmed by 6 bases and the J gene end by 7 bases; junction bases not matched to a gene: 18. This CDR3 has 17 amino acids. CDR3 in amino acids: CASMSTSGTSLRNEQFF. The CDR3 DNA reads TGCGCCAGCATGTCCACCTCCGGGACTAGTCTTAGGAATGAGCAGTTCTTC.

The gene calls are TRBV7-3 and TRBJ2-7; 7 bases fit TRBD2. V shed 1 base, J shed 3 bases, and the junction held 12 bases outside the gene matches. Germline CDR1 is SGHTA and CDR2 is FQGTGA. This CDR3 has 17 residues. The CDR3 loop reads CASSLIGAGRDYYEQYF. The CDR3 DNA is TGTGCCAGCAGCTTAATTGGAGCGGGTCGGGACTACTACGAGCAGTACTTC.

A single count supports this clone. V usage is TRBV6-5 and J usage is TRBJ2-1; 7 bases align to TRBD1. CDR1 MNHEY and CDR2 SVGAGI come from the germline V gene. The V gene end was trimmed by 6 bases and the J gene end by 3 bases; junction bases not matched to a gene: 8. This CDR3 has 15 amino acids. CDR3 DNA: TGTGCCAGCAGCCGAACAGGGGTACTCTACAATGAGCAGTTCTTC. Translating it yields CASSRTGVLYNEQFF.

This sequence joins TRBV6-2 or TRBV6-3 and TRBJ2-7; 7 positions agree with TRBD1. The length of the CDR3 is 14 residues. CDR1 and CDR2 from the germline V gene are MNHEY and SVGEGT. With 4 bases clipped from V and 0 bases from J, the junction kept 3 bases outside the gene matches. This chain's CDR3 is CASSSGTASYEQYF. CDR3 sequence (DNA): TGTGCCAGCAGTTCCGGGACAGCCTCCTACGAGCAGTACTTC.

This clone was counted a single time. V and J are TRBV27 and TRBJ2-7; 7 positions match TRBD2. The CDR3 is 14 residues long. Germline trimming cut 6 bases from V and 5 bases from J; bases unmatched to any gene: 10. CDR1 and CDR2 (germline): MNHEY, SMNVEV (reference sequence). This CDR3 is CASRSLREGDEQYF. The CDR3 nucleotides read TGTGCCAGCAGGAGCCTCAGGGAGGGCGACGAGCAGTACTTC.

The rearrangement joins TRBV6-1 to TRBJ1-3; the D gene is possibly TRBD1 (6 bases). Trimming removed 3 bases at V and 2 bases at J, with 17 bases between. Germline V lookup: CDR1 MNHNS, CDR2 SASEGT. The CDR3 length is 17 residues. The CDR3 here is CASSDPPLQGTGNTIYF. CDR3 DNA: TGTGCCAGCAGTGACCCTCCACTCCAGGGGACTGGAAACACCATATATTTT.

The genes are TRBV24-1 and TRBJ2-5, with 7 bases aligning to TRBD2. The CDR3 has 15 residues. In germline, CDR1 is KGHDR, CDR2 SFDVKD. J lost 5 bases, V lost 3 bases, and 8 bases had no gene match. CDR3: CATSDPAGEGETQYF. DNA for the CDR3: TGTGCCACCAGTGATCCGGCGGGAGAGGGGGAGACCCAGTACTTC.

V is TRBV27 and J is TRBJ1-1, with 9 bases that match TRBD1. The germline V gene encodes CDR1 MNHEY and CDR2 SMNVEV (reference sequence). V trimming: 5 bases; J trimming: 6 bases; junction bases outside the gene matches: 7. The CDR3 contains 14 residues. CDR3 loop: CASSARQGESEAFF. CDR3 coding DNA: TGTGCCAGCAGTGCCCGACAGGGGGAATCTGAAGCTTTCTTT.

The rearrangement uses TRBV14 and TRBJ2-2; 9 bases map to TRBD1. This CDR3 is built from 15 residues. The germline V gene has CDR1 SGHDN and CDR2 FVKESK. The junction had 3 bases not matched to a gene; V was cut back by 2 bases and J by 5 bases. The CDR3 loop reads CASSQMTGGTGELFF. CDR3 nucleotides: TGTGCCAGCAGCCAAATGACAGGGGGTACCGGGGAGCTGTTTTTT.

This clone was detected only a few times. CDR3 sequence reads: CSSNGPGRTDTQYF. The CDR3 DNA reads TGCAGCTCTAACGGACCAGGGCGCACAGATACGCAGTATTTT. The chain has TRBV29-1 and TRBJ2-3, with D possibly matching TRBD1 (5 bases). The germline CDR1 and CDR2 sequences are SQVTM and ANQGSEA. The CDR3 consists of 14 residues. Trimming removed 8 bases at V and 1 base at J, with 16 bases between.

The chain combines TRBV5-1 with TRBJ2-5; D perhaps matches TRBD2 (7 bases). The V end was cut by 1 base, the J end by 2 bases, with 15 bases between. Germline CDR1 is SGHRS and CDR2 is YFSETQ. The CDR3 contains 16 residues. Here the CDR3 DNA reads TGCGCCAGCAGCTTGATGTCCGCGGGGGCACAAGAGACCCAGTACTTC. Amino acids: CASSLMSAGAQETQYF.

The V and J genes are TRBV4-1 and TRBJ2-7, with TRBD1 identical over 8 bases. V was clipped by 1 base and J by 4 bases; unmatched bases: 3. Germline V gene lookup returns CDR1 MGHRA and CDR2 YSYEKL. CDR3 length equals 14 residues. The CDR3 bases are TGCGCCAGCAGCCAAGGGACAGGGAGATACGAGCAGTACTTC. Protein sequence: CASSQGTGRYEQYF.

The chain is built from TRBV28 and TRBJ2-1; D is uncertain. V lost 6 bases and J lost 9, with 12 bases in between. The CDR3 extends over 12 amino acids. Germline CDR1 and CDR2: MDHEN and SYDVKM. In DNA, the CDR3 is TGTGCCAGCAGACCGGAGCGCGGTGAGCAGTTCTTC. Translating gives CASRPERGEQFF.

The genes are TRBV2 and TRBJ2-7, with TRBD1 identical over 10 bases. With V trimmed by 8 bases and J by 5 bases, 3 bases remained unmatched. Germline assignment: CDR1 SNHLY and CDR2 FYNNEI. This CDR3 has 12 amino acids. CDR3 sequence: CASRDRGDEQYF. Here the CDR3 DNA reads TGTGCCAGCCGGGACAGGGGAGACGAGCAGTACTTC.